These 22 T cell receptor beta chains were all obtained from the same sample, sequenced in a study of identical twins. TCRdb reprocessed the 5' RACE reads with MiXCR, giving one entry per CDR3 protein. The table has approximately 410,000 distinct CDR3 sequences, roughly 18% seen once; the top ten hold roughly an eighth. The source material was naive T cells sorted from blood. The origin of the receptors is a man aged 50 to 60 in good health.

This clonotype was seen a handful of times. This sequence joins TRBV7-2 and TRBJ1-2, with D possibly being TRBD1 (5 bases). The CDR3 is 14 amino acids. Germline V gene sequence: CDR1 SGHTA, CDR2 FQGNSA. V was clipped by 5 bases and J by 2 bases, with 12 bases between them. CDR3 sequence reads: CASSVTRENYGYTF. The CDR3 region has the DNA TGTGCCAGCAGCGTAACCAGGGAAAACTATGGCTACACCTTC. The full variable domain, completed using reference TRBV7-2 and TRBJ1-2, is GAGVSQSPSNKVTEKGKDVELRCDPISGHTALYWYRQSLGQGLEFLIYFQGNSAPDKSGLPSDRFSAERTGGSVSTLTIQRTQQEDSAVYLCASSVTRENYGYTFGSGTRLTVV.

This clonotype was picked up many times. The rearrangement links TRBV29-1 to TRBJ2-5, with D uncertain. Germline V gene sequence: CDR1 SQVTM, CDR2 ANQGSEA. The CDR3 is made up of 13 amino acids. V lost 2 bases, J lost 4 bases, and 11 bases lay in between. The CDR3 nucleotides read TGCAGCGTTGAAATTAATAATGGAGAGACCCAGTACTTC. The encoded protein is CSVEINNGETQYF.

This chain uses TRBV12-3 or TRBV12-4 with TRBJ2-7, with no clear D. The CDR3 loop spans 15 amino acids. V lost 6 bases and J lost 5, with 20 bases in between. DNA for the CDR3: TGTGCCAGCAGCTCTCGGATTCGGAGTAACCACGAGCAGTACTTC. Amino acids: CASSSRIRSNHEQYF.

This clonotype came up a few times. This CDR3 reads CASSESEGQYF. CDR3 in DNA: TGCGCCAGCAGTGAGTCCGAGGGTCAGTACTTC. The genes are TRBV10-2 and TRBJ2-4; a possible D gene is TRBD2 (5 bases). The CDR3 covers 11 residues. Germline lookup yields CDR1 WSHSY and CDR2 SAAADI. The V end was cut by 0 bases, the J end by 12 bases, with 6 bases between.

Ten or more counts support this clonotype. The chain joins TRBV10-3 to TRBJ2-1; 9 bases match TRBD1. CDR1 ENHRY and CDR2 SYGVKD come from the germline V gene. V lost 5 bases to trimming and J lost 8 bases; unmatched junction nucleotides: 10. CDR3 length: 15 amino acids. The CDR3 loop is CAISRDRVLSDEQFF. CDR3 nucleotides: TGTGCCATCAGTCGGGACAGGGTCCTTTCTGATGAGCAGTTCTTC.

This clonotype has at least ten counts. This sequence joins TRBV5-1 and TRBJ2-1; TRBD2 matches at 12 bases. CDR3 length: 16 residues. Trimming removed 4 bases from V and 7 bases from J; junction bases left unmatched: 9. Germline lookup yields CDR1 SGHRS and CDR2 YFSETQ. The CDR3 sequence is CASSAGLAGFRNEQFF. CDR3 nucleotide sequence: TGCGCCAGCAGCGCCGGACTAGCGGGATTCAGAAATGAGCAGTTCTTC.

The V and J genes are TRBV5-1 and TRBJ2-3; D is perhaps TRBD1 (5 bases). The CDR3 has 16 residues. Germline V gene lookup returns CDR1 SGHRS and CDR2 YFSETQ. Trimming cost V 4 bases and J 2 bases, with 17 bases left between them. The CDR3 coding sequence is TGCGCCAGCAGCAACCCGGCGCAGGGTTACACAGATACGCAGTATTTT. It translates to CASSNPAQGYTDTQYF. Full variable domain (remainder filled in from reference TRBV5-1 and TRBJ2-3): KAGVTQTPRYLIKTRGQQVTLSCSPISGHRSVSWYQQTPGQGLQFLFEYFSETQRNKGNFPGRFSGRQFSNSRSEMNVSTLELGDSALYLCASSNPAQGYTDTQYFGPGTRLTVL.

The V and J genes are TRBV27 and TRBJ1-1; D not certain. This CDR3 comprises 16 residues. V lost 6 bases and J 8 bases, leaving 25 bases between the germline ends. Per germline, CDR1 MNHEY and CDR2 SMNVEV (reference sequence). The CDR3 sequence: CASSPPFPDRRYEAFF. CDR3 sequence (DNA): TGTGCCAGCAGCCCCCCGTTTCCGGACCGAAGATACGAAGCTTTCTTT.

This clonotype appeared a few times. The gene calls are TRBV5-1 and TRBJ2-1, with no clear D. Trimming left V 0 bases short and J 2 bases short, with 9 bases between. The CDR3 extends over 15 amino acids. Germline V lookup: CDR1 SGHRS, CDR2 YFSETQ. The CDR3 loop is CASSLESATYNEQFF. CDR3 DNA: TGCGCCAGCAGCTTGGAGAGCGCAACCTACAATGAGCAGTTCTTC.

The chain employs TRBV2 and TRBJ2-7; 7 positions match TRBD1. Trimming removed 6 bases from V and 3 bases from J; junction bases left unmatched: 5. This CDR3 spans 13 amino acids. Germline assignment: CDR1 SNHLY and CDR2 FYNNEI. The DNA of the CDR3 is TGTGCCAGCAGGGGACAGCCGGGCTACGAGCAGTACTTC. This translates into CASRGQPGYEQYF. Filled out from reference TRBV2 and TRBJ2-7, the complete variable domain reads EPEVTQTPSHQVTQMGQEVILRCVPISNHLYFYWYRQILGQKVEFLVSFYNNEISEKSEIFDDQFSVERPDGSNFTLKIRSTKLEDSAMYFCASRGQPGYEQYFGPGTRLTVT.

The genes are TRBV12-3 or TRBV12-4 and TRBJ1-5, with D tentatively TRBD1 (5 bases). CDR3 length equals 14 residues. V lost 2 bases and J 8 bases, leaving 13 bases between the germline ends. The CDR3 DNA reads as TGTGCCAGCAGTTTATGGGGCGGGTATAAGCCCCAGCATTTT. Translation gives CASSLWGGYKPQHF.

The chain employs TRBV5-6 and TRBJ2-5; 8 nucleotides agree with TRBD1. V dropped 3 bases and J dropped 5; count of bases not matched to a gene: 6. Germline V lookup: CDR1 SGHDT, CDR2 YYEEEE. The CDR3 is 14 amino acids. CDR3 amino acids: CASSWTGTWETQYF. For the CDR3, the DNA is TGTGCCAGCAGCTGGACAGGGACTTGGGAGACCCAGTACTTC.

This rearrangement joins TRBV20-1 to TRBJ1-1; the match to TRBD1 covers 7 bases. Germline V CDR1 and CDR2: DFQATT, SNEGSKA (reference sequence). Losses at the gene ends were 6 bases for V and 6 bases for J; bases not matched to a gene: 13. This CDR3 region has 14 residues. CDR3 sequence: CSARNLGTVSEAFF. The CDR3 DNA follows: TGCAGTGCGCGAAACTTGGGGACAGTATCTGAAGCTTTCTTT.

This clonotype occurred a few times. J is TRBJ2-5 and V is TRBV6-5; possible D gene TRBD1, 5 bases. Germline CDR1 MNHEY, CDR2 SVGAGI. The CDR3 has 15 amino acids. V gave up 5 bases and J gave up 5 bases, with 18 bases separating them. CDR3 sequence (DNA): TGTGCCAGCAGTACCGAACCAGGGTCATGGGAGACCCAGTACTTC. As protein: CASSTEPGSWETQYF.

This clonotype was seen many times. The chain combines TRBV12-3 or TRBV12-4 with TRBJ2-7, with 7 bases that match TRBD1. V dropped 5 bases and J dropped 3; count of bases not matched to a gene: 4. This CDR3 region has 13 residues. The CDR3: CASSRTGYYEQYF. The CDR3 nucleotides read TGTGCCAGCAGTAGGACAGGCTACTACGAGCAGTACTTC.

The rearrangement joins TRBV28 to TRBJ2-2, with 8 bases that match TRBD2. V shed 7 bases and J 3 bases; nucleotides not matched to a gene: 7. The germline gives CDR1 MDHEN, CDR2 SYDVKM. This CDR3 is 15 amino acids long. The CDR3 nucleotides read TGTGCCAGCACCCCGGGACTAGAGTACACCGGGGAGCTGTTTTTT. Translating gives CASTPGLEYTGELFF.

This clonotype was detected only a few times. The chain uses TRBV5-1 and TRBJ1-6; D unresolved. This CDR3 contains 14 residues. In germline, CDR1 is SGHRS, CDR2 YFSETQ. V was trimmed by 3 bases and J by 10 bases, leaving 14 bases between them. Written as DNA, the CDR3 is TGCGCCAGCAGCTGGACTTCAACGGAATCACCCCTCCACTTT. Protein sequence: CASSWTSTESPLHF.

This clonotype appeared many times. This chain connects TRBV2 to TRBJ2-2, with D perhaps given as TRBD1 or TRBD2 (5 bases each). Germline CDR1 SNHLY, CDR2 FYNNEI. There are 12 residues in the CDR3. Trimming took off 4 bases at V and 8 bases at J, with 8 bases between the two ends. Written as DNA, the CDR3 is TGTGCCAGCAGTGCCTGGGGGGGGGAGCTGTTTTTT. It codes for CASSAWGGELFF.

The DNA for the CDR3 is TGTGCCACCAGCAGAGGGGACTACAATGAGCAGTTCTTC. This translates into CATSRGDYNEQFF. The rearrangement joins TRBV15 to TRBJ2-1; D remains unclear. The CDR3 runs to 13 residues. Germline CDR1 LNHNV, CDR2 YYDKDF (reference sequence). V shed 1 base and J shed 3 bases, with 4 bases lying between them.

This rearrangement joins TRBV4-1 to TRBJ2-1, with TRBD2 matching over 12 bases. CDR1 and CDR2 (germline): MGHRA, YSYEKL. V gave up 1 base and J gave up 0 bases; unmatched junction bases: 4. The CDR3 spans 18 residues. The CDR3 reads CASSQGLAGESSYNEQFF. The CDR3 nucleotides are TGCGCCAGCAGCCAAGGACTAGCGGGAGAGAGCTCCTACAATGAGCAGTTCTTC.

The chain links TRBV18 to TRBJ2-5; D is perhaps TRBD1 (6 bases). The CDR3 spans 14 residues. Germline V gene lookup returns CDR1 KGHSH and CDR2 LQKENI. The V end was cut by 3 bases, the J end by 5 bases, with 13 bases between. The CDR3, as DNA: TGTGCCAGCTCACCTCCCAGGGGTTACGAGACCCAGTACTTC. Protein sequence: CASSPPRGYETQYF.

A word on this clonotype: A read error may be the cause here, since a much bigger clone is one base away. The V and J genes are TRBV29-1 and TRBJ2-5; tentatively, D is TRBD1 (5 bases). This CDR3 region has 11 residues. Germline values: CDR1 SQVTM, CDR2 ANQGSEA. The CDR3 region has the DNA TGCAGCGGGGGCTCCCAAGAGACCCAGTCCTTC. Translated, it gives CSGGSQETQSF.